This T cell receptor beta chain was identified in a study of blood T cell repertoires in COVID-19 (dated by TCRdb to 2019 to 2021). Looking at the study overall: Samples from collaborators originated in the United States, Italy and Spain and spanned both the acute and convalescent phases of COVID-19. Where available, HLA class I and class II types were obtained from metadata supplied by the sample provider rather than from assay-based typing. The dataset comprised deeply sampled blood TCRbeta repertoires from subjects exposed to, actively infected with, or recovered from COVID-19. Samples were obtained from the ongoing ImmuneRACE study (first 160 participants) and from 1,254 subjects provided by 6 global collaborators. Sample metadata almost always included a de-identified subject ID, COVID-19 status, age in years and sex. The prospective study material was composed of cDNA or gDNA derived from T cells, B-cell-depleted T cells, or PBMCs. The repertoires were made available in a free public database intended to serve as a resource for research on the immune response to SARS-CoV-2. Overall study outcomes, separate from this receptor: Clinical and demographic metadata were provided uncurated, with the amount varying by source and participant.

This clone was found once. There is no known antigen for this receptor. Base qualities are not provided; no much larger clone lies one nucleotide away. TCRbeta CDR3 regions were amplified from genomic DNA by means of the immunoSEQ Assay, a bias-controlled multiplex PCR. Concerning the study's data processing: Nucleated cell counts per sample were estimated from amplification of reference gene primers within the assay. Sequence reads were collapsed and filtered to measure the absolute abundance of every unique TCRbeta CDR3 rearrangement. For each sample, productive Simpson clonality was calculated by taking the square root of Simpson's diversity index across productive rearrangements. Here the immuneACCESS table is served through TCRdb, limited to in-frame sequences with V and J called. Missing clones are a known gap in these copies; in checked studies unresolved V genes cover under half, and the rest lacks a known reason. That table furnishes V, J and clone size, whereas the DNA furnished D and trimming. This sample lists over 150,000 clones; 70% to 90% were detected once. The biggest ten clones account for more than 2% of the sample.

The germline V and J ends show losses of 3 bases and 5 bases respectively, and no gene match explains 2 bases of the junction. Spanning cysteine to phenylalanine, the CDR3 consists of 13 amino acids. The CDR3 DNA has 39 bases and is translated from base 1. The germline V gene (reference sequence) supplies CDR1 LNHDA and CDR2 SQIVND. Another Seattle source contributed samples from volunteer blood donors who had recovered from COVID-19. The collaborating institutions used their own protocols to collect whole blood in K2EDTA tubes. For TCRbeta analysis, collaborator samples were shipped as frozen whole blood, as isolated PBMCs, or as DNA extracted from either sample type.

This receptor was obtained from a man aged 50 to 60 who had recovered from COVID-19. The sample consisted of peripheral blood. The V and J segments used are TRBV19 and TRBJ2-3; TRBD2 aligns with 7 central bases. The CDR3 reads CASSISGGDTQYF. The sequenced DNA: TGTGCCAGTAGTATTTCGGGGGGAGATACGCAGTATTTT.